This T cell receptor beta chain was found in a study of shared T cell receptors in the human thymus. Measured with immunoSEQ multiplex PCR; TCRdb has only the in-frame clones, and not every one. The sample consists of hundreds of thousands of clones, more than 75% of them appearing once. CDR1 and CDR2 (germline): SGHDT, YYEEEE. This CDR3 contains 13 residues. The V and J ends lost 0 bases and 5 bases respectively, with 9 bases between them. This sample also belongs to another study, concerning human thymus T cells. That source notes: It was from resections taken during corrective heart surgery that the thymus tissue came.

This TCR derives from a boy younger than two with a congenital heart defect. The specimen sequenced was thymocytes. This sequence joins TRBV5-6 and TRBJ2-7; TRBD2 is a possible D gene (6 bases). The CDR3 loop reads CASSLASGHEQYF. As DNA, the CDR3 is TGTGCCAGCAGCTTGGCCAGCGGGCACGAGCAGTACTTC. Complete variable domain (other parts from reference TRBV5-6 and TRBJ2-7): DAGVTQSPTHLIKTRGQQVTLRCSPKSGHDTVSWYQQALGQGPQFIFQYYEEEERQRGNFPDRFSGHQFPNYSSELNVNALLLGDSALYLCASSLASGHEQYFGPGTRLTVT.